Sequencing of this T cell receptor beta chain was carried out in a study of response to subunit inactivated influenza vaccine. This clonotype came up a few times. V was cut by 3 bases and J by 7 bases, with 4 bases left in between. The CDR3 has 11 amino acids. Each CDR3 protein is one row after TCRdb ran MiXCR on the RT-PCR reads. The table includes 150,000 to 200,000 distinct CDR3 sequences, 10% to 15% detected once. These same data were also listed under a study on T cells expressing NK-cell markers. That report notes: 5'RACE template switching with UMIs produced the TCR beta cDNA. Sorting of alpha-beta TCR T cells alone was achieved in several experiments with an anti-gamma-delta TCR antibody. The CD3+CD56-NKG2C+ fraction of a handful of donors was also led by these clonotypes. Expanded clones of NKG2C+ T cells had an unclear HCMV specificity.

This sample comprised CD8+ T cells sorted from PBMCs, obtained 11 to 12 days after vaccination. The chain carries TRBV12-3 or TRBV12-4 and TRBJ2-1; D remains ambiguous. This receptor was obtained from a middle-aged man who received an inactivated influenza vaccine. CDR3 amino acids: CASSFRNEQFF. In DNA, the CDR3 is TGTGCCAGCAGTTTCAGGAATGAGCAGTTCTTC.